This TCR beta chain was obtained from a study of neurological immune-mediated disorders. Study-level results: The study found no CDR3 amino acid sequences shared by expanded clones across subjects, suggesting private repertoires in all groups.

This clonotype was counted many times. Its matching antigen is unknown. The germline V gene encodes CDR1 SGDLS and CDR2 YYNGEE. J lost 10 bases, V lost 3 bases, and 12 bases had no gene match. This CDR3 spans 15 amino acids. Time point denoted: longitudinal time-point 2. The unsorted libraries were produced from 2 million PBMCs held at -80 C. The method for making cDNA was 5'RACE, and it used 10-nucleotide random UMIs. TCRdb reprocessed the 5' RACE reads via MiXCR and lists one record per CDR3 protein. Counted here are roughly 60,000 distinct CDR3 sequences, nearly 10% occurring once; the ten biggest clones make up about 12%.

Material: PBMCs. The chain uses TRBV9 and TRBJ2-1; 8 nucleotides agree with TRBD2. The TCR was taken from a man aged 25-40 years in good health. The CDR3 reads CASSASGTSLPEQFF. In DNA form, the CDR3 reads TGTGCCAGCAGCGCCTCCGGGACTAGTCTTCCGGAGCAGTTCTTC.